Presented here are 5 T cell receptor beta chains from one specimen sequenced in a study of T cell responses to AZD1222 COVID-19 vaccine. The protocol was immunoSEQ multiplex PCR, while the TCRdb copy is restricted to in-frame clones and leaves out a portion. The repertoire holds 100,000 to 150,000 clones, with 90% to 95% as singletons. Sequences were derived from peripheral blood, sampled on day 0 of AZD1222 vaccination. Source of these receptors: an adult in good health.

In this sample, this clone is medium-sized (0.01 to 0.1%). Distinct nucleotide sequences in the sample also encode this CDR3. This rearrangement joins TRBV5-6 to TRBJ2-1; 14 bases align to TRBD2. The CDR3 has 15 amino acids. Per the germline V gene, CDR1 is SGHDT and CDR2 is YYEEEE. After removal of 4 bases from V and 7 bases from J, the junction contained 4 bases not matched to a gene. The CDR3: CASSLGLAGGNEQFF. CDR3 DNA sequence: TGTGCCAGCAGCCTCGGACTAGCGGGAGGTAATGAGCAGTTCTTC.

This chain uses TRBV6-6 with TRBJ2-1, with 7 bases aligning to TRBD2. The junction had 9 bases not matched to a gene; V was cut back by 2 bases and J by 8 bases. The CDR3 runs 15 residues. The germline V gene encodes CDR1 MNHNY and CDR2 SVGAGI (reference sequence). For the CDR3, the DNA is TGTGCCAGCAGTTACAAGAGGGAGGGCCGATATGAGCAGTTCTTC. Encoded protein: CASSYKREGRYEQFF.

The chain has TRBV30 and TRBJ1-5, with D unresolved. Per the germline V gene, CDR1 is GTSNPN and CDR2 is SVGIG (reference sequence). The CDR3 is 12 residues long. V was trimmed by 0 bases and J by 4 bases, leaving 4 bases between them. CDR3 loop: CAWSVSNQPQHF. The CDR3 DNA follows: TGTGCCTGGAGTGTATCGAATCAGCCCCAGCATTTT.

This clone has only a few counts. CDR3 DNA sequence: TGTGCCAGCAGCCTAGCGGGAGGCCCTAACTCCTACGAGCAGTACTTC. Residues: CASSLAGGPNSYEQYF. The chain links TRBV5-4 to TRBJ2-7, with 11 bases fitting TRBD2. Germline lookup yields CDR1 SGHNT and CDR2 YYREEE (reference sequence). Trimming cost V 4 bases and J 0 bases; bases outside gene matches: 6. The CDR3 has 16 amino acids.

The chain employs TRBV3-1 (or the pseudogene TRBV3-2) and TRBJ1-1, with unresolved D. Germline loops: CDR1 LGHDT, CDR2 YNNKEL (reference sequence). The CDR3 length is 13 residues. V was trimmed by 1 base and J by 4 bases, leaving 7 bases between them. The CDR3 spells CASSQGRSTEAFF. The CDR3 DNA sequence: TGTGCCAGCAGCCAAGGACGATCCACTGAAGCTTTCTTT.